This is a list of T cell receptor beta chains from one sample in a study of Tregs in tolerant kidney transplant recipients. Profiling relied on immunoSEQ multiplex PCR, and the TCRdb table lists in-frame clones only, not all of them. Among fewer than 80,000 clones listed, roughly 98% were seen once. The input for sequencing was Tregs from blood, taken before the transplant. Source of these receptors: a human donor who received a combined kidney and bone marrow transplant. CDR3s include the opening cysteine and the closing phenylalanine or tryptophan. Each record gives: clone size, V gene, J gene, CDR3 protein. Only part of the rows carry a size: once, few, many, or a class if the clone is expanded.

.,TRBV4-3,TRBJ2-2,CASSQDSTANTGELFF
.,TRBV6-1,TRBJ2-7,CASIRTSGSYEQYF
.,TRBV7-9,TRBJ2-2,CASSSLAGVATGELFF
.,TRBV7-3,TRBJ2-2,CASSQTSGSTGELFF
.,TRBV19,TRBJ2-6,CASSIRRDSGANVLTF
.,TRBV7-8,TRBJ2-5,CASSLAGTAQETQYF
.,TRBV6-1,TRBJ2-3,CASSERLAAGDTQYF
.,TRBV7-9,TRBJ2-3,CASRTSGTIDTQYF
.,TRBV13,TRBJ1-1,CASSGTALNTEAFF
.,TRBV4-3,TRBJ2-1,CASSTVPMSENNEQFF
.,TRBV30,TRBJ2-6,CAWSAWTGGYSGANVLTF
.,TRBV7-2,TRBJ2-1,CASSLGASGGSLRFF
.,TRBV7-2,TRBJ2-7,CASSLVRGEQYF
.,TRBV2,TRBJ1-2,CASSGGQGGDYGYTF
.,TRBV5-1,TRBJ1-6,CASSLVGDSNSPLHF
once,TRBV4-1,TRBJ1-6,CASSLYSGEGSLHF
.,TRBV5-5,TRBJ1-5,CASSPKWGEDQPQHF
.,TRBV29-1,TRBJ1-1,CSVLQGATEAFF
.,TRBV5-1,TRBJ1-1,CASTDRPAASEAFF
.,TRBV9,TRBJ2-7,CASGPPYEQYF
.,TRBV18,TRBJ1-4,CASSPLYRSGKLFF
.,TRBV4-3,TRBJ2-5,CASSQLRPGQGQTQYF
.,TRBV6-5,TRBJ2-3,CASSYRGGALDTQYF
.,TRBV7-2,TRBJ2-7,CASSPTSGRYEQYF
once,TRBV5-4,TRBJ2-3,CASSLGRGLRGTDTQYF
.,TRBV6-1,TRBJ1-6,CASSVGGTGGSYNSPLHF
.,TRBV29-1,TRBJ2-1,CSVEGGDNEQFF
.,TRBV20-1,TRBJ2-3,CSGAPSDTQYF
.,TRBV2,TRBJ2-3,CASTLLAGGIDTQYF
.,TRBV10-3,TRBJ1-2,CAISVDRTNGYTF
.,TRBV6-5,TRBJ2-2,CASSSQGVTGELFF
.,TRBV2,TRBJ1-4,CASRGRPINEKLFF
.,TRBV28,TRBJ1-5,CASTRDTVLYSNQPQHF
.,TRBV5-1,TRBJ1-5,CASSTGTGGDQPQHF
once,TRBV7-3,TRBJ1-6,CASSLGIGYNSPLHF
.,TRBV5-1,TRBJ1-2,CASSLGDRADGYTF
.,TRBV4-2,TRBJ1-2,CASSQVAEPREGGYTF
.,TRBV18,TRBJ2-1,CASSLAGTATYNEQFF
.,TRBV2,TRBJ2-7,CASRGTSGAYEQYF
.,TRBV5-1,TRBJ1-2,CASSLSYPGSGDGYTF